The 21 T cell receptor beta chains below all came from one sample that was sequenced in a study of neoadjuvant anti-PD-1 for oral cavity cancer. The table came from immunoSEQ multiplex PCR; TCRdb's copy has only in-frame clones and leaves some out. This sample has 80,000 to 95,000 clones, with approximately 80% found just once. This sample comprised PBMCs, obtained before nivolumab (anti-PD-1) treatment. The receptor set was obtained from a person between 40 and 85 years old with oral cavity squamous cell carcinoma.

The CDR3 loop reads CASNRGSWEKLFF. The DNA of the CDR3 is TGTGCCAGCAACCGGGGCTCGTGGGAAAAACTGTTTTTT. The rearrangement uses TRBV6-1 and TRBJ1-4; D may be TRBD1 (5 bases). Trimming removed 7 bases at V and 8 bases at J, with 14 bases between. Per germline, CDR1 MNHNS and CDR2 SASEGT. This CDR3 region has 13 residues.

V is TRBV6-1 and J is TRBJ1-4; 7 bases fit TRBD1. CDR1 is MNHNS and CDR2 is SASEGT in the germline V gene. Trimming took 6 bases from V and 5 from J; bases not matched to a gene: 6. The CDR3 runs 14 residues. The CDR3 sequence is CASSYGQANEKLFF. In nucleotides, the CDR3 is TGTGCCAGCAGCTACGGACAGGCAAATGAAAAACTGTTTTTT.

The CDR3 DNA reads TGTGCCAGCAGTGAAGCCCTAGCTGGATACGAGCAGTACTTC. Translation gives CASSEALAGYEQYF. The V gene is TRBV2, the J gene TRBJ2-7, with a weak D call TRBD2 (5 bases). Germline-derived CDR1 and CDR2 are SNHLY and FYNNEI. V was trimmed by 0 bases and J by 4 bases, leaving 10 bases between them. CDR3 length equals 14 residues.

The chain combines TRBV10-3 with TRBJ2-1, with D unresolved. V was clipped by 10 bases and J by 0 bases, with 7 bases between them. The CDR3 sequence is 12 residues long. Germline loops: CDR1 ENHRY, CDR2 SYGVKD. The CDR3 region has the DNA TGTGCCACCGCGTCCTCCTACAATGAGCAGTTCTTC. Protein: CATASSYNEQFF.

V and J are TRBV7-6 and TRBJ2-1; 7 bases map to TRBD2. The length of the CDR3 is 15 residues. J was trimmed by 4 bases and V by 1 base; bases with no gene match: 4. Germline V CDR1 and CDR2: SGHVS, FNYEAQ. For the CDR3, the DNA is TGTGCCAGCAGCTTAGGCGGGAGCGGTTACAATGAGCAGTTCTTC. Encoded protein: CASSLGGSGYNEQFF.

The V gene is TRBV30, the J gene TRBJ2-7; no definite D call. This CDR3 has 12 amino acids. V lost 1 base and J 0 bases, leaving 4 bases between the germline ends. Germline V gives CDR1 GTSNPN, CDR2 SVGIG (reference sequence). For the CDR3, the DNA is TGTGCCTGGAGTGGGGTCTCCTACGAGCAGTACTTC. This encodes CAWSGVSYEQYF.

This chain joins TRBV7-9 and TRBJ2-7; 10 nucleotides line up with TRBD2. The germline V gene encodes CDR1 SEHNR and CDR2 FQNEAQ (reference sequence). With 1 base clipped from V and 3 bases from J, the junction kept 3 bases outside the gene matches. The CDR3 sequence is 15 residues long. This CDR3 is CASSLEASGSYEQYF. DNA of the CDR3: TGTGCCAGCAGCTTAGAGGCTAGCGGGAGCTACGAGCAGTACTTC.

This sequence joins TRBV6-1 and TRBJ1-5; the D is unclear. The ends were cut back, 6 bases at V and 0 bases at J, with 9 bases in the middle. Germline CDR1 MNHNS, CDR2 SASEGT. The CDR3 totals 14 residues. The CDR3 region is CASSADYSNQPQHF. CDR3 DNA: TGTGCCAGCAGCGCAGATTATAGCAATCAGCCCCAGCATTTT.

This sequence joins TRBV7-9 and TRBJ2-2; 8 nucleotides agree with TRBD2. This CDR3 is built from 15 residues. V shed 5 bases, J shed 4 bases, and the junction held 6 bases outside the gene matches. Germline CDR1 and CDR2: SEHNR and FQNEAQ (reference sequence). The CDR3 DNA sequence: TGTGCCAGCAGCACCTTAGCGGGAAGCACCGGGGAGCTGTTTTTT. Its protein is CASSTLAGSTGELFF.

The chain recombines TRBV7-8 with TRBJ2-3, with 8 bases aligning to TRBD2. V was pared by 1 base and J by 3 bases, with 3 bases of the junction left unmatched. There are 15 residues in the CDR3. The germline V gene has CDR1 SGHVS and CDR2 FQNEAQ. CDR3 bases: TGTGCCAGCAGCTTAGGATCGGGAGGGACAGATACGCAGTATTTT. It translates to CASSLGSGGTDTQYF.

The CDR3, as DNA: TGTGCCAGTAGTCGGACCGGTAACACTGAAGCTTTCTTT. Amino acids: CASSRTGNTEAFF. The rearrangement joins TRBV19 to TRBJ1-1; D remains ambiguous. Germline assignment: CDR1 LNHDA and CDR2 SQIVND (reference sequence). CDR3 length equals 13 residues. The ends were cut back, 5 bases at V and 2 bases at J, with 9 bases in the middle.

In this sample, this clone turned up a few times. The V gene is TRBV7-3, the J gene TRBJ2-2, with 8 bases fitting TRBD1. Germline V lookup: CDR1 SGHTA, CDR2 FQGTGA. This CDR3 region has 15 residues. Trimming removed 5 bases from V and 4 bases from J; junction bases left unmatched: 6. CDR3 bases: TGTGCCAGCAGCGAATCCGGGACAGGCACCGGGGAGCTGTTTTTT. Translation gives CASSESGTGTGELFF.

This clone was recorded many times. J is TRBJ1-5 and V is TRBV7-9, with D tentatively TRBD1 (6 bases). The CDR3 has 14 residues. Germline V gene sequence: CDR1 SEHNR, CDR2 FQNEAQ (reference sequence). V was shortened by 5 bases and J by 1 base, with 9 bases between the two germline ends. The DNA of the CDR3 is TGTGCCAGCAGCCCAGGGGTCAGCAATCAGCCCCAGCATTTT. Its protein product is CASSPGVSNQPQHF.

This chain links TRBV6-5 with TRBJ1-1; a possible D gene is TRBD1 (5 bases). Trimming stripped 6 bases from V and 3 bases from J, with 14 bases between. CDR1 is MNHEY and CDR2 is SVGAGI in the germline V gene. The length of the CDR3 is 14 residues. The CDR3 DNA sequence: TGTGCCAGCAGCCGAGTGGGGGGGGACACTGAAGCTTTCTTT. This gives the protein CASSRVGGDTEAFF.

The CDR3 DNA reads TGTGCCAGCAGCTTAGCGGGGTCCTACGAGCAGTACTTC. As protein: CASSLAGSYEQYF. J is TRBJ2-7 and V is TRBV7-8; D is unresolved. CDR1 is SGHVS, CDR2 FQNEAQ, per germline. Trimming took off 0 bases at V and 1 base at J, with 4 bases between the two ends. The CDR3 runs 13 residues.

Notes on this clone: One end of the junction varies from germline; a read error may be responsible. The chain combines TRBV30 with TRBJ2-3; D may be TRBD2 (5 bases). Germline CDR1 GTSNPN, CDR2 SVGIG (reference sequence). This CDR3 comprises 14 residues. CDR3: CASSPQRSTDTQYF. The CDR3 coding sequence is TGTGCCTCGAGTCCACAGCGGAGCACAGATACGCAGTATTTT.

V and J are TRBV5-1 and TRBJ2-5, with unresolved D. Looked up from germline, CDR1 is SGHRS and CDR2 is YFSETQ. V was trimmed by 0 bases and J by 1 base, leaving 4 bases between them. CDR3 length: 13 residues. As DNA, the CDR3 is TGCGCCAGCAGCTTGGTTAGCCAAGAGACCCAGTACTTC. Translation: CASSLVSQETQYF. The variable domain in full, completed from reference TRBV5-1 and TRBJ2-5, reads KAGVTQTPRYLIKTRGQQVTLSCSPISGHRSVSWYQQTPGQGLQFLFEYFSETQRNKGNFPGRFSGRQFSNSRSEMNVSTLELGDSALYLCASSLVSQETQYFGPGTRLLVL.

V gene TRBV2 combines with J gene TRBJ1-4; D unclear. The CDR3 contains 13 residues. CDR1 is SNHLY, CDR2 FYNNEI, per germline. Trimming removed 8 bases at V and 4 bases at J, with 11 bases between. The CDR3 loop is CASLREGNEKLFF. CDR3 nucleotide sequence: TGTGCCAGCTTGAGGGAGGGTAATGAAAAACTGTTTTTT.

The chain joins TRBV6-1 to TRBJ2-6; D not certain. Germline values: CDR1 MNHNS, CDR2 SASEGT. The V gene lost 4 bases and the J gene lost 0 bases, with 10 bases spanning the gap. This CDR3 region has 16 residues. CDR3 sequence (DNA): TGTGCCAGCAGTGTCCTAATAGACTCTGGGGCCAACGTCCTGACTTTC. Residues: CASSVLIDSGANVLTF.

J is TRBJ2-7 and V is TRBV29-1; no clear D. The CDR3 extends over 13 amino acids. Per the germline V gene, CDR1 is SQVTM and CDR2 is ANQGSEA. V was trimmed by 3 bases and J by 7 bases, leaving 16 bases between them. The CDR3 here is CSVDSTFPEEQYF. The CDR3 nucleotides read TGCAGCGTTGACTCAACGTTTCCGGAGGAGCAGTACTTC.

This clone was observed a few times. This chain links TRBV6-5 with TRBJ2-7; 7 bases fit TRBD2. There are 15 residues in the CDR3. Germline CDR1 reads MNHEY; CDR2 reads SVGAGI. Germline trimming cut 6 bases from V and 0 bases from J; bases unmatched to any gene: 8. The CDR3 region has the DNA TGTGCCAGCAGCATCTCGGGAGGTACCTCCTACGAGCAGTACTTC. It codes for CASSISGGTSYEQYF.